This paragraph covers one TCR beta chain sequence. The PCR made use of 60 Vbeta and 13 Jbeta primers. Generated by immunoSEQ multiplex PCR, the TCRdb table keeps only in-frame clones and is missing some. The sample is made up of 75,000 to 85,000 clones, and the top ten hold 0.58% of it. Trimming removed 3 bases at V and 5 bases at J, with 12 bases between. The CDR3 is 14 residues long. Germline-derived CDR1 and CDR2 are SGHRS and YFSETQ. The sample is drawn from a study of cytomegalovirus exposure and HLA in healthy donors. This receptor was taken from a man aged 45-65 years in good health and CMV-seronegative. Sequencing was done on a sample of PBMCs. This chain links TRBV5-1 with TRBJ1-5; no reliable D call. CDR3 nucleotide sequence: TGCGCCAGCAGCTGGGCGCCGGGAGATCAGCCCCAGCATTTT. Protein sequence: CASSWAPGDQPQHF.